The present T cell receptor (beta chain) was sequenced within a study of blood T cell repertoires in COVID-19. Study as a whole: Material from acute and convalescent COVID-19 was sourced from the United States, Italy and Spain. T cells, B-cell-depleted T cells, or PBMCs supplied cDNA or gDNA.

J was trimmed by 0 bases and V by 8 bases; bases with no gene match: 3. The CDR3 has 14 residues. In germline, CDR1 is ENHRY, CDR2 SYGVKD. Per the original data handling: Amplification of reference gene primers provided the estimated nucleated cell counts. TCRdb's table, derived via immunoSEQ multiplex PCR, lists solely in-frame clones and lacks some. That table gives V, J and clone size, and the DNA gave D and trimming. Found here are about 170,000 clones, about 89% of them singletons; the top ten hold 3% to 4%. This chain uses TRBV10-3 with TRBJ1-2; TRBD1 aligns across 10 bases. This TCR was recovered from a man aged 65 to 79 with acute or convalescent COVID-19. The material sequenced was peripheral blood. Here the CDR3 DNA reads TGTGCCATCTCAGGACAGGGGGCTAACTATGGCTACACCTTC. It codes for CAISGQGANYGYTF.